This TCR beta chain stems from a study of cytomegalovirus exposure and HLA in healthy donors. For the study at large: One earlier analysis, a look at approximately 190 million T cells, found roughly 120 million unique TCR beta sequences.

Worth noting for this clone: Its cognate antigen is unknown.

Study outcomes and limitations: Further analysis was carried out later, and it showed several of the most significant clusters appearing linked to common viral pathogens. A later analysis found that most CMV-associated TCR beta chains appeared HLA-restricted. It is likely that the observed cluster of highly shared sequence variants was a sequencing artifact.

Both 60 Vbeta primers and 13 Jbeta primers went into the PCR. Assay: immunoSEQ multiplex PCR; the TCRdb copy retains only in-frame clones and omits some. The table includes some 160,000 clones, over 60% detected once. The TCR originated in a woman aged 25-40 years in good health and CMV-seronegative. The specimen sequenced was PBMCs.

The CDR3 region is CAWSPVRSYNSPLHF. The CDR3 region has the DNA TGTGCCTGGAGTCCCGTTCGCTCCTATAATTCACCCCTCCACTTT. The rearrangement joins TRBV30 to TRBJ1-6, with D hard to call. In germline, CDR1 is GTSNPN, CDR2 SVGIG (reference sequence). V shed 2 bases and J shed 0 bases, with 8 bases lying between them. The CDR3 is 15 amino acids.